These T cell receptor beta chains were read from a single sample in a study of CD8 T cells in Susac syndrome. TCRdb re-called the immunoSEQ multiplex PCR reads through MiXCR, storing one row per CDR3 protein. The sample gives 100,000 to 150,000 distinct CDR3 sequences, around 85% of which show up once; around 0.49% is in the top ten. The sample taken for sequencing was CD8+ T cells from PBMCs. Receptors originate from a human donor with multiple sclerosis. Both conserved end residues are part of each CDR3. The D gene is left open where the match is weak. Not every row has a clone size; where given, it reads once, few, many or a size class.

NA	TRBV2	NA	TRBJ2-1	CASSGRADNEQFF	TGTGCCAGCAGTGGCCGGGCCGACAATGAGCAGTTCTTC
NA	TRBV12-3/TRBV12-4	TRBD2	TRBJ2-3	CASSLAILRGGYTDTQYF	TGTGCCAGCAGTTTAGCGATTTTGCGGGGGGGATACACAGATACGCAGTATTTT
NA	TRBV5-4	TRBD2	TRBJ2-1	CASSLGGRSINEQFF	TGTGCCAGCAGCTTGGGCGGGAGGTCGATCAATGAGCAGTTCTTC
NA	TRBV30	NA	TRBJ1-1	CAWRNNRGGGVRAFF	TGTGCCTGGAGAAACAACCGGGGCGGTGGGGTCCGGGCTTTCTTT
NA	TRBV9	NA	TRBJ1-3	CASSPPGNTIYF	TGTGCCAGCAGCCCTCCAGGAAACACCATATATTTT
NA	TRBV12-3/TRBV12-4	NA	TRBJ2-3	CASSLPREPDTQYF	TGTGCCAGCAGTCTCCCGAGGGAACCAGATACGCAGTATTTT
NA	TRBV6-1	TRBD1	TRBJ1-1	CASSWRDRPTHAEAFF	TGTGCCAGCAGCTGGAGGGACAGACCTACTCACGCGGAAGCTTTCTTT
NA	TRBV3-1	TRBD1	TRBJ2-2	CASRPEGGDTGELFF	TGTGCCAGCAGACCGGAAGGGGGCGACACCGGGGAGCTGTTTTTT
few	TRBV4-2	NA	TRBJ2-1	CASSQDRLTGRRNEQFF	TGTGCCAGCAGCCAAGATAGACTCACGGGGCGGCGAAATGAGCAGTTCTTC
NA	TRBV24-1	NA	TRBJ1-1	CATSDSDRNTEAFF	TGTGCCACCAGTGATTCTGACAGGAACACTGAAGCTTTCTTT
NA	TRBV15	TRBD2	TRBJ2-1	CATSRDSGRANEQFF	TGTGCCACCAGCAGAGATAGCGGGAGGGCAAATGAGCAGTTCTTC
few	TRBV28	NA	TRBJ1-1	CASSPGANTEAFF	TGTGCCAGCAGCCCCGGGGCGAACACTGAAGCTTTCTTT
NA	TRBV20-1	NA	TRBJ2-2	CSARDPDGPGELFF	TGCAGTGCTAGAGACCCGGACGGCCCCGGGGAGCTGTTTTTT
medium-sized	TRBV5-8	NA	TRBJ1-1	CASSLTVNTEAFF	TGTGCCAGCAGCTTAACGGTCAACACTGAAGCTTTCTTT
few	TRBV4-1	NA	TRBJ1-2	CASSDLIGRPGAYTF	TGCGCCAGCAGCGACCTAATAGGCCGGCCGGGAGCCTACACCTTC
NA	TRBV3-1	TRBD2	TRBJ2-1	CASSQEGTSGYNEQFF	TGTGCCAGCAGCCAAGAGGGGACTAGCGGGTACAATGAGCAGTTCTTC
NA	TRBV7-8	NA	TRBJ1-4	CASSRARYNEKLFF	TGTGCCAGCAGCCGCGCACGGTACAATGAAAAACTGTTTTTT
NA	TRBV6-2/TRBV6-3	NA	TRBJ2-2	CASSLDWNTGELFF	TGTGCCAGCAGTCTTGACTGGAACACCGGGGAGCTGTTTTTT
NA	TRBV9	TRBD2	TRBJ2-2	CASSPEGAGGVLNTGELFF	TGTGCCAGCAGCCCGGAGGGAGCGGGAGGCGTTTTGAACACCGGGGAGCTGTTTTTT
NA	TRBV6-2/TRBV6-3	TRBD1	TRBJ1-5	CASSPRGTGNQPQHF	TGTGCCAGCAGTCCCCGAGGGACAGGCAATCAGCCCCAGCATTTT
NA	TRBV25-1	NA	TRBJ1-4	CASSEASTDDEKLFF	TGTGCCAGCAGTGAAGCCTCGACAGATGATGAAAAACTGTTTTTT
once	TRBV6-2/TRBV6-3	NA	TRBJ1-1	CASSYVEPGEAFF	TGTGCCAGCAGTTACGTGGAGCCCGGAGAAGCTTTCTTT
NA	TRBV5-1	TRBD2	TRBJ2-3	CASSSDHGLAADTQYF	TGCGCCAGCAGCTCTGACCACGGACTAGCAGCAGATACGCAGTATTTT
NA	TRBV5-1	NA	TRBJ2-2	CASSFTGGNTGELFF	TGCGCCAGCAGCTTCACCGGGGGAAACACCGGGGAGCTGTTTTTT
few	TRBV27	TRBD1	TRBJ1-2	CASSSGQGGNGYTF	TGTGCCAGTTCGAGCGGACAGGGAGGGAATGGCTACACCTTC
NA	TRBV14	TRBD2	TRBJ2-1	CASSQRTSAKRNEQFF	TGTGCCAGCAGCCAAAGGACTAGTGCGAAACGCAATGAGCAGTTCTTC
few	TRBV19	NA	TRBJ2-5	CASSTPPGQGKETQYF	TGTGCCAGTAGTACCCCCCCGGGGCAGGGAAAAGAGACCCAGTACTTC
NA	TRBV24-1	TRBD1	TRBJ1-3	CATSDLQGGFGNTIYF	TGTGCCACCAGTGATTTGCAAGGGGGCTTCGGAAACACCATATATTTT
once	TRBV27	NA	TRBJ1-5	CASTPSGSSNQPQHF	TGTGCCAGCACCCCAAGCGGGAGCAGCAATCAGCCCCAGCATTTT
NA	TRBV7-9	TRBD1	TRBJ2-1	CASSFRTGNNEQFF	TGTGCCAGCAGCTTCCGGACAGGGAACAATGAGCAGTTCTTC
NA	TRBV12-3/TRBV12-4	NA	TRBJ2-1	CASSIRGLGYNEQFF	TGTGCCAGCAGCATCCGAGGGCTAGGATACAATGAGCAGTTCTTC
NA	TRBV28	NA	TRBJ1-5	CASSLRGYSNQPQHF	TGTGCCAGCAGTTTAAGGGGTTATAGCAATCAGCCCCAGCATTTT
few	TRBV27	NA	TRBJ1-1	CASSFSGLNTEAFF	TGTGCCAGCAGTTTTTCGGGCCTGAACACTGAAGCTTTCTTT
NA	TRBV6-7	TRBD2	TRBJ2-1	CASSYEPWAGDFSNEQFF	TGTGCCAGCAGTTACGAGCCTTGGGCGGGAGATTTTAGTAATGAGCAGTTCTTC
NA	TRBV7-9	NA	TRBJ2-1	CASSSYNNEQFF	TGTGCCAGCAGCTCGTACAACAATGAGCAGTTCTTC
NA	TRBV27	TRBD1	TRBJ1-1	CASTPGGRGTEAFF	TGTGCCAGCACCCCAGGGGGCCGGGGCACTGAAGCTTTCTTT
NA	TRBV19	NA	TRBJ1-6	CASSTRQPGTNSPLHF	TGTGCCAGTAGTACTAGACAACCTGGAACAAATTCACCCCTCCACTTT
NA	TRBV9	TRBD1	TRBJ2-1	CASSTSGTGGNEQFF	TGTGCCAGCAGCACCTCCGGGACAGGGGGCAATGAGCAGTTCTTC
NA	TRBV19	NA	TRBJ1-1	CASSMLSDDDEAFF	TGTGCCAGTAGTATGCTCTCGGACGACGATGAAGCTTTCTTT
NA	TRBV5-6	NA	TRBJ2-2	CASSLDTTGDSPSGELFF	TGTGCCAGCAGCTTAGATACCACAGGGGACTCACCTTCCGGGGAGCTGTTTTTT
NA	TRBV5-4	TRBD1	TRBJ2-1	CASRRDRDNEQFF	TGTGCCAGCAGACGGGACAGGGACAATGAGCAGTTCTTC
once	TRBV19	TRBD1	TRBJ2-1	CASTLGGTGYNEQFF	TGTGCCAGTACCCTGGGGGGGACAGGGTACAATGAGCAGTTCTTC